The following is a T cell receptor (beta chain) sequence with its context. The target of this receptor is not known. No much larger clone exists at a distance of one base, and base qualities are not known. The High Capacity cDNA Reverse Transcription Kit was used to reverse transcribe all of the isolated RNA, meaning that expressed TCRB transcripts were what got sequenced. Deep immunoSEQ sequencing was applied to naive, central memory and regulatory T cell samples, giving an average of about 3.8 million total reads per sample. Sorted cells were lysed in RLT buffer, and RNA was extracted using DNase-treated RNeasy Micro or Mini kits according to cell number. To prevent cross-contamination, every cell subset was processed on its own, while patient and healthy donor samples were processed together. Using the immunoSEQ multiplex PCR, TCRB sequences were amplified from cDNA into 87-bp fragments spanning the CDR3 region. Amplicons were sequenced on the Illumina HiSeq platform. As for how the authors treated the data: PCR bias was corrected computationally using synthetic template baselines, and reads within Hamming distance 2 were collapsed, with unmergeable singletons discarded. Reads were aligned against IMGT to assign V, D and J genes, CDR3 length and insertions or deletions at six rearrangement sites. Within each subset, clonotype counts were normalized to the number of sorted cells before true diversity and Gini coefficients were calculated with the tcR R package. The overlap coefficient, calculated on TCRB nucleotide sequences, was used to measure repertoire sharing. The table was pulled from immuneACCESS by TCRdb, which kept in-frame rearrangements only. Such tables lose some clones; where checked, under half of the loss comes from unresolved V genes, and the rest has no known cause. V, J and clone size are those of that table, while D and trimming were read from the DNA. The table for this sample lists 150,000 to 200,000 clones; roughly 9.1% of them were counted only once. Jointly, the top ten make up about 2.1% of the sample.

For CDR1 and CDR2, the germline V gene (reference sequence) lists MNHNY and SVGAGI. Including the terminal cysteine and phenylalanine, the CDR3 comprises 14 residues. Only CDR3 DNA is held: 42 bases, read in frame from base 1. A distance of 14 bases separates the germline ends of V and J, which lose 2 bases and 9 bases respectively. The data were taken from a study of beta chain features in type 1 diabetes (dated by TCRdb to between 2017 and 2018). About the study as a whole: Patients and healthy donors did not differ in mean age, gender distribution, total cell number or subset yield. Regulatory and stem cell-like memory subsets were isolated from only 8 patients and about 8 healthy donors, whereas naive and central memory subsets came from all 28 donors. The study compared TCRB repertoires of sorted circulating CD4+ T cell subsets between recently diagnosed type 1 diabetes patients and matched healthy donors. A total of about 100 million sorted cells were examined across all samples, and RNA yield correlated strongly with the number of cells per subset. The paper's findings and limits, for the study overall: HLA sub-analyses involved small numbers of individuals, so any influence of HLA type on TCRB rearrangement remained unresolved. Fewer insertions and more nucleotide deletions at VDJ recombination sites were observed in patients with type 1 diabetes, implying thymic rearrangement abnormalities. Naive, central memory and regulatory TCRB repertoires appeared to be more similar among patients than among healthy donors. Sequencing cDNA rather than genomic DNA could over-represent highly expressing activated cells, although activation and CD3 levels did not differ between groups. Type 1 diabetes patients showed a moderate but significant shortening of TCRB CDR3 length in all four CD4+ subsets. Shorter templates might have been favored by PCR, but patient and control samples were amplified and corrected together, so both groups would have been affected equally by any skew.

Each donor gave one peripheral blood draw, roughly 0.11 L on average, collected into heparinised tubes. A BD FACSAria II was used to sort naive, central memory, regulatory and stem cell-like memory CD4+ T cells with a panel that included CD45RO, CCR7, CD25, CD127, CD95 and CD27. Purity was above 95% for every sorted population. PBMCs were isolated immediately by Lymphoprep density gradient centrifugation and stained directly without culture. So that batch effects would be minimized, each experiment stained and sorted samples in pairs, pairing one healthy donor with one patient. The V and J segments used are TRBV6-6 and TRBJ2-1; a weak D assignment points to TRBD1 (6 bases agree). This clonotype originated in a woman in her late teens or twenties in good health. What was sequenced was central memory CD4+ T cells from blood. The nucleotide sequence reads TGTGCCAGCAGTTACAGGGGGATGGGCACTGAGCAGTTCTTC. Translated, this is CASSYRGMGTEQFF.